The subject of this entry is one T cell receptor beta chain. The antigen remains undetermined. There are 13 residues in the CDR3. V was shortened by 4 bases and J by 5 bases, with 15 bases between the two germline ends. Germline CDR1 is SQVTM and CDR2 is ANQGSEA. This entry is derived from a study of cytomegalovirus exposure and HLA in healthy donors. Study as a whole: As released early, the data held some 80 million unique TCRs from HLA-typed donors. Study conclusions and caveats: Rarity marked most TCR sequences, yet some public TCRs occurred in many donors.

This PCR relied on a set of 60 Vbeta primers and 13 Jbeta primers. Assay: immunoSEQ multiplex PCR; the TCRdb copy retains only in-frame clones and omits some. Of about 160,000 clones in the sample, roughly 85% were seen once. The sequence was obtained from a man aged 18 to 30 in good health and CMV-seropositive. The sample comprised PBMCs. The chain is built from TRBV29-1 and TRBJ2-7; D perhaps matches TRBD1 (5 bases). CDR3 in amino acids: CSVADLKGNEQYF. The CDR3 coding sequence is TGCAGCGTTGCTGACTTAAAGGGGAACGAGCAGTACTTC.